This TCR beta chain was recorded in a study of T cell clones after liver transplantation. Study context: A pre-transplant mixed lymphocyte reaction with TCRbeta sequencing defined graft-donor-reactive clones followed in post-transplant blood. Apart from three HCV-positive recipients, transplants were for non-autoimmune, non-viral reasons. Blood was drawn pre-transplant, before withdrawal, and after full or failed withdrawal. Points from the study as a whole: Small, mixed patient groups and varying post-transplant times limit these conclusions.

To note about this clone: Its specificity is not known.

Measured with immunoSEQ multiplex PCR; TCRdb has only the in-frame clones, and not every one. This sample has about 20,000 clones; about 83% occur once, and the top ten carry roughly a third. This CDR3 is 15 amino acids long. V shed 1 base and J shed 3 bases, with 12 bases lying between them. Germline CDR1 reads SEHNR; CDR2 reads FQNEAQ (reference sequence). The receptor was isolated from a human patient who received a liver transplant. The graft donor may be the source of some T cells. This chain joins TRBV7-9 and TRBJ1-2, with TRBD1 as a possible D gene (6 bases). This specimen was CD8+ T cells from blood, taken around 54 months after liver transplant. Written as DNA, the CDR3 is TGTGCCAGCAGCTTAGAACTTCAGGGGCACTATGGCTACACCTTC. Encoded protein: CASSLELQGHYGYTF.